This entry describes one TCR beta chain. The CDR3 loop spans 16 amino acids. Germline assignment: CDR1 GTSNPN and CDR2 SVGIG (reference sequence). With 3 bases removed from V and 8 bases from J, the gap between germline ends came to 22 bases. The entry originates in a study of blood T cell repertoires in COVID-19. Study overall: The origin of the acute and convalescent COVID-19 samples was the United States, Italy and Spain. Nucleic acid was either cDNA or gDNA, and it came from T cells, B-cell-depleted T cells, or PBMCs.

Recruited during active infection, patients (from Seattle) were subsequently followed longitudinally. In the original workflow: Amplification of reference gene primers was used by the study to estimate nucleated cell counts. Method: immunoSEQ multiplex PCR; TCRdb's copy keeps in-frame clones and lacks some. Clone size and the V and J calls come from that table; the DNA yielded D and trimming. The data contain some 180,000 clones, more than 70% of them singletons. The chain employs TRBV30 and TRBJ2-2; the D gene is possibly TRBD2 (5 bases). The sequencing input was peripheral blood. This TCR came from a man between 45 and 60 years old with COVID-19, enrolled during active disease. The CDR3, as DNA: TGTGCCTGGAGCGAGCCAGCGGCGGCTCGAGGTGGGGAGCTGTTTTTT. This encodes CAWSEPAAARGGELFF.